The source of this T cell receptor (beta chain) is a study of cytotoxic CD8 clonotypes in ibrutinib-treated CLL. Points from the study as a whole: Clonality climbed at ibrutinib response, then dropped toward baseline at progression.

The authors obtained about 1.9 micrograms of genomic DNA from cryopreserved PBMCs for TCR beta libraries. A few counts support this clone. The antigen is unknown. Some clones are missing from TCRdb's copy, which holds only in-frame ones; the method was immunoSEQ multiplex PCR. The sample yields fewer than 400,000 clones, roughly 67% seen once. Per germline, CDR1 SGHAT and CDR2 FQNNGV. The CDR3 runs 12 residues. V was shortened by 4 bases and J by 4 bases, with 7 bases between the two germline ends. The sequence derives from a human donor with chronic lymphocytic leukemia. This specimen consisted of PBMCs, obtained after 36 months of ibrutinib treatment. The chain combines TRBV11-2 with TRBJ2-5, with a tentative D call TRBD1 (5 bases). The CDR3 DNA is TGTGCCAGCAGCTCAGGGTTAGAGACCCAGTACTTC. Protein: CASSSGLETQYF.